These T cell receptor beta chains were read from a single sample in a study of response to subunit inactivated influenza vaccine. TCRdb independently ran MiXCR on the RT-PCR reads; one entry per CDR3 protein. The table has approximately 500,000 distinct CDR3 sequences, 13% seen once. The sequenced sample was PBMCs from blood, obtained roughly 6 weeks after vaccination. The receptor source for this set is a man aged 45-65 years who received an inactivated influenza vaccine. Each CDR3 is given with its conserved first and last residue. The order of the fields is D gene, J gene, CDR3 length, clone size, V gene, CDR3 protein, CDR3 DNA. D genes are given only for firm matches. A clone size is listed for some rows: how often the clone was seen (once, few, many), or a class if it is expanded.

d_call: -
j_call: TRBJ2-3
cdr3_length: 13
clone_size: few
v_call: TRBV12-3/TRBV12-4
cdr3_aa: CASSPGTWDTQYF
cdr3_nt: TGTGCCAGTTCGCCGGGGACTTGGGATACGCAGTATTTT

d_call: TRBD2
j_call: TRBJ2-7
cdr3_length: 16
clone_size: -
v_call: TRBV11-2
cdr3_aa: CASSKAGTSGSYEQYF
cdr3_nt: TGTGCCAGCAGCAAGGCCGGGACTAGCGGCTCCTACGAGCAGTACTTC

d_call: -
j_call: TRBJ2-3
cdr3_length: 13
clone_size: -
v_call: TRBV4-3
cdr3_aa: CASSQVTADTQYF
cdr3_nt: TGCGCCAGCAGCCAAGTTACCGCAGATACGCAGTATTTT

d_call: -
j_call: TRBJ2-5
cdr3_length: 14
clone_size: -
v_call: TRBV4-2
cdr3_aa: CASSQAGSAETQYF
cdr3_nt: TGTGCCAGCAGCCAAGCGGGGTCTGCAGAGACCCAGTACTTC

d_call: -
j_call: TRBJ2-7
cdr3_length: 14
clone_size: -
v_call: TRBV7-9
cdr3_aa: CASSSQMGGFGQYF
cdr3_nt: TGTGCCAGCAGCTCTCAAATGGGGGGCTTCGGGCAGTACTTC

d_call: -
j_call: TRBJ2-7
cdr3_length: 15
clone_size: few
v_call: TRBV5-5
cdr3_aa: CASSLAAGPTYEQYF
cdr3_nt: TGTGCCAGCAGCTTGGCCGCGGGTCCCACCTACGAGCAGTACTTC

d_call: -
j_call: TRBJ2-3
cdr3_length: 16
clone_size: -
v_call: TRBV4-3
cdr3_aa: CASSQGGPGYTDTQYF
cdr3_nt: TGCGCCAGCAGCCAAGGCGGGCCGGGCTACACAGATACGCAGTATTTT

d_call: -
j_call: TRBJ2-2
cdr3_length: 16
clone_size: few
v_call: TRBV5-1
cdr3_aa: CASSGLAGRSTGELFF
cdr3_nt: TGCGCCAGCAGTGGTCTGGCAGGTCGAAGCACCGGGGAGCTGTTTTTT

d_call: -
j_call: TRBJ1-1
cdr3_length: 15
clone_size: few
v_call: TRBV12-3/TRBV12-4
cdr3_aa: CASSFSGHSNTEAFF
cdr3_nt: TGTGCCAGCAGTTTTTCGGGACACTCGAACACTGAAGCTTTCTTT

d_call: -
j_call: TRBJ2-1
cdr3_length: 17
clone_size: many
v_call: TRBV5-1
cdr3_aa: CASSLNPGTSTYNEQFF
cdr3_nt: TGCGCCAGCAGCTTGAACCCCGGGACGTCGACCTACAATGAGCAGTTCTTC

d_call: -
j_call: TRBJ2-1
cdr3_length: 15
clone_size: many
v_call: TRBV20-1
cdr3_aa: CSARTPGTLYNEQFF
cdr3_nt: TGCAGTGCTAGAACCCCGGGAACCCTCTACAATGAGCAGTTCTTC

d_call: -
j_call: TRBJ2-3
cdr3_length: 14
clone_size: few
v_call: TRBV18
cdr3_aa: CASSPRSSTDTQYF
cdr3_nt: TGTGCCAGCTCACCACGGTCAAGCACAGATACGCAGTATTTT

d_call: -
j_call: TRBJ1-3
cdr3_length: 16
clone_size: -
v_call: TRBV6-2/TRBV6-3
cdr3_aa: CASKKQGTVSGNTIYF
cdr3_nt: TGTGCCAGCAAGAAACAGGGAACCGTCTCTGGAAACACCATATATTTT

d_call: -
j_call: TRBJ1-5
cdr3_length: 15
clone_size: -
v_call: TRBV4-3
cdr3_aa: CASSQDNARNQPQHF
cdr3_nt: TGCGCCAGCAGCCAAGATAATGCGCGCAATCAGCCCCAGCATTTT

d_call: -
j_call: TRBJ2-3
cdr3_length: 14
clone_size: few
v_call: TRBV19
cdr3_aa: CASTFIHGTDTQYF
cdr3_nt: TGTGCCAGTACCTTTATTCATGGCACAGATACGCAGTATTTT

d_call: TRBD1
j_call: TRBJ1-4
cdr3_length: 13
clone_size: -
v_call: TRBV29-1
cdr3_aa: CSLYGQGNEKLFF
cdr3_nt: TGCAGCCTGTATGGACAGGGAAATGAAAAACTGTTTTTT

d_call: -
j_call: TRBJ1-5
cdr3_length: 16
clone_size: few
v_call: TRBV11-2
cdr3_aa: CASSRTGTRVDQPQHF
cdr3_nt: TGTGCCAGCAGCCGAACCGGGACCCGAGTAGATCAGCCCCAGCATTTT

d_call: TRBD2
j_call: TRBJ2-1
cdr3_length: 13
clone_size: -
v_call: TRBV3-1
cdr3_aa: CASSRGGSGEQFF
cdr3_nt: TGTGCCAGCAGCCGGGGAGGGTCGGGTGAGCAGTTCTTC

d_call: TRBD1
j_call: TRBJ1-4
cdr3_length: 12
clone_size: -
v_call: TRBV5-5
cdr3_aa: CASSIQGEKLFF
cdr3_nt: TGTGCCAGCAGCATACAGGGGGAAAAACTGTTTTTT

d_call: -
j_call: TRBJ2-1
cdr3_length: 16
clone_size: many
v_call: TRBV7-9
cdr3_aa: CASSLVLGLLYNEQFF
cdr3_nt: TGTGCCAGCAGCTTAGTTTTAGGACTACTCTACAATGAGCAGTTCTTC

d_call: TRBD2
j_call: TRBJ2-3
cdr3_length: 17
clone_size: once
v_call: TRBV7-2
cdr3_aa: CASSLAETGGNTDTQYF
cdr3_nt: TGTGCCAGCAGCTTAGCGGAGACGGGGGGGAACACAGATACGCAGTATTTT

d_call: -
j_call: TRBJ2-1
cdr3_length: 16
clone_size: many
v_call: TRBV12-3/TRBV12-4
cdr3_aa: CASSPPAVYSYNEQFF
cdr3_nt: TGTGCCAGCAGTCCCCCAGCCGTATACTCCTACAATGAGCAGTTCTTC

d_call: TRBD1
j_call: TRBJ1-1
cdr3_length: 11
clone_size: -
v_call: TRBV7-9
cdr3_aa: CASGKGAEAFF
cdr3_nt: TGTGCCAGCGGAAAGGGGGCGGAAGCTTTCTTT

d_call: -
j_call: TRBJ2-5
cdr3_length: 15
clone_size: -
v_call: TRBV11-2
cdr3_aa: CASSPLRRDKETQYF
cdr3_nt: TGTGCCAGCAGCCCCCTGCGGCGGGATAAAGAGACCCAGTACTTC

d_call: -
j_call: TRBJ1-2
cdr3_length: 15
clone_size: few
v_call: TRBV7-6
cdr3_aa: CASSLTGGVDYGYTF
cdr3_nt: TGTGCCAGCAGCTTAACGGGCGGGGTTGACTATGGCTACACCTTC

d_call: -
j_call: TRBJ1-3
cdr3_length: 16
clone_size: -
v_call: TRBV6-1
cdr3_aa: CASKTKTGQPGNTIYF
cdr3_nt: TGTGCCAGCAAAACGAAAACGGGGCAGCCAGGAAACACCATATATTTT

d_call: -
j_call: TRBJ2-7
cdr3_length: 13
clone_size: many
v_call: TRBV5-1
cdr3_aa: CASSLEGIYEQYF
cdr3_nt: TGCGCCAGCAGCTTGGAGGGTATCTACGAGCAGTACTTC

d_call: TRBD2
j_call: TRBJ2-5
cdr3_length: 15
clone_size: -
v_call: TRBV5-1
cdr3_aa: CASRASGAYQETQYF
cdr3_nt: TGCGCCAGCAGAGCTAGCGGAGCCTATCAAGAGACCCAGTACTTC